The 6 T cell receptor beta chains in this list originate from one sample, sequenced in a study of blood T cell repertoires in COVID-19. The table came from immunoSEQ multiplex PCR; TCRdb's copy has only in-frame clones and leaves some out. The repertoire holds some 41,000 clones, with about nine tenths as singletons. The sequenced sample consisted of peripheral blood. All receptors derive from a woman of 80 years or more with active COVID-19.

CDR3 protein: CASSTTSGGNNEQFF. CDR3 coding DNA: TGTGCCAGCAGCACCACTAGCGGGGGGAACAATGAGCAGTTCTTC. This sequence joins TRBV7-2 and TRBJ2-1; TRBD2 matches at 12 bases. Losses at the gene ends were 5 bases for V and 5 bases for J; bases not matched to a gene: 4. Germline lookup yields CDR1 SGHTA and CDR2 FQGNSA. The CDR3 has 15 amino acids.

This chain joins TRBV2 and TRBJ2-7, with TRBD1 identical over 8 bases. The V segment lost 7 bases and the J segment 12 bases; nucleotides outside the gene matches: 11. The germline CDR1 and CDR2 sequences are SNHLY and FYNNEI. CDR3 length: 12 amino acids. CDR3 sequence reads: CASTPDRDRPYF. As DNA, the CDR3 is TGTGCCAGCACCCCTGACAGGGACAGGCCGTACTTC.

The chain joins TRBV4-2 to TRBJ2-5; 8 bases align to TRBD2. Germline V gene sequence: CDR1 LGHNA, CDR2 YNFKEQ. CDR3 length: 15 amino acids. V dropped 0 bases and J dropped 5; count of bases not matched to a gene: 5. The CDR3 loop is CASSQEGLDGETQYF. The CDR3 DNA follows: TGTGCCAGCAGCCAAGAGGGACTAGATGGGGAGACCCAGTACTTC.

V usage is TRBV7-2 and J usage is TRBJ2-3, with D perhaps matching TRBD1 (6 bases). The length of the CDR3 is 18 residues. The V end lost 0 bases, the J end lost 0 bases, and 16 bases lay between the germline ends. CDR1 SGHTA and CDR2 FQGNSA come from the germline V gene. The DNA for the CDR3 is TGTGCCAGCAGCTTAGCGGGCCGGTGGACAGCTAGCACAGATACGCAGTATTTT. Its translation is CASSLAGRWTASTDTQYF.

The CDR3 region is CASSFRDSYNEQFF. As DNA, the CDR3 is TGTGCCAGCAGCTTCCGGGACAGCTACAATGAGCAGTTCTTC. This rearrangement joins TRBV9 to TRBJ2-1, with 7 bases lining up with TRBD1. The CDR3 runs 14 residues. Germline CDR1 and CDR2: SGDLS and YYNGEE. With 4 bases clipped from V and 3 bases from J, the junction kept 4 bases outside the gene matches.

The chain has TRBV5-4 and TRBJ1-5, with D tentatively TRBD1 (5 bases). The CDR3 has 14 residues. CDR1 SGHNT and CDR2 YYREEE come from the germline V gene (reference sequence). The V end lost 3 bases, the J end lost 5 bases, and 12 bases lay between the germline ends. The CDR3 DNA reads TGTGCCAGCAGCTCCGGGAGCAGGGATCAGCCCCAGCATTTT. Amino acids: CASSSGSRDQPQHF. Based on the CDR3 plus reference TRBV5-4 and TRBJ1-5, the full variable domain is ETGVTQSPTHLIKTRGQQVTLRCSSQSGHNTVSWYQQALGQGPQFIFQYYREEENGRGNFPPRFSGLQFPNYSSELNVNALELDDSALYLCASSSGSRDQPQHFGDGTRLSIL.